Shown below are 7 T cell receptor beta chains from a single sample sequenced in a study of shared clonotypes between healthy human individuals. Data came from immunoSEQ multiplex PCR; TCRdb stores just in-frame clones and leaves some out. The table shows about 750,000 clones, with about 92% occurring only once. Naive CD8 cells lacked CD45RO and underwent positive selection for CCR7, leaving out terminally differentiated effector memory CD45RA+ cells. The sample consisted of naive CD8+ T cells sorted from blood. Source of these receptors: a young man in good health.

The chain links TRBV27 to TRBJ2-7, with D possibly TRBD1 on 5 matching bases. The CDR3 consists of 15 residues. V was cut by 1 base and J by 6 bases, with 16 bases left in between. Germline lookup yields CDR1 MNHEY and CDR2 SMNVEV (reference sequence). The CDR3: CASSLFRQGRPEQYF. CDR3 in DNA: TGTGCCAGCAGTTTATTTAGGCAGGGAAGGCCCGAGCAGTACTTC.

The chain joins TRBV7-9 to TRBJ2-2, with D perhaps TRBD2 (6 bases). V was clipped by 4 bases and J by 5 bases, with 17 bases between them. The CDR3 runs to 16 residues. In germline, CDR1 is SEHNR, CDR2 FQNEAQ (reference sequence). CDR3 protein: CASSSLVGGSTGELFF. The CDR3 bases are TGTGCCAGCAGCTCACTCGTTGGAGGGTCTACCGGGGAGCTGTTTTTT.

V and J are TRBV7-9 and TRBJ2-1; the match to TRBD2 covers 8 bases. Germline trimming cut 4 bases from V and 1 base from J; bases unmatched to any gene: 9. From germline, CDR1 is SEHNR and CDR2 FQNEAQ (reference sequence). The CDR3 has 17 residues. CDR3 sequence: CASSSPRGRSSYNEQFF. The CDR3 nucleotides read TGTGCCAGCAGCTCGCCGCGCGGGAGGTCTTCCTACAATGAGCAGTTCTTC.

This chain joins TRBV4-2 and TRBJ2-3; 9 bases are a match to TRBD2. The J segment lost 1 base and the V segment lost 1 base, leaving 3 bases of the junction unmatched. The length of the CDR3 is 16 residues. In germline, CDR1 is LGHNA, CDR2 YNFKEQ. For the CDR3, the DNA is TGTGCCAGCAGCCAAGGTACTAGCGGGCGCACAGATACGCAGTATTTT. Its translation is CASSQGTSGRTDTQYF.

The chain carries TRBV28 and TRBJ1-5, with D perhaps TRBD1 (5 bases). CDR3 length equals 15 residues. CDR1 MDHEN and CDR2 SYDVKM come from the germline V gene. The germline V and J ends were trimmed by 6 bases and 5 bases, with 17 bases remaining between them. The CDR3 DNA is TGTGCCAGCAGCGTCCCGGGGGTATCTCATCAGCCCCAGCATTTT. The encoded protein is CASSVPGVSHQPQHF.

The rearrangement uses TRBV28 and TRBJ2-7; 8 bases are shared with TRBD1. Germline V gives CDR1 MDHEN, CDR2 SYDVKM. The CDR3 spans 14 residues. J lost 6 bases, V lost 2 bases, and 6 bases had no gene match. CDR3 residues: CASSLQGAATEQYF. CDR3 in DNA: TGTGCCAGCAGTTTACAGGGGGCGGCCACCGAGCAGTACTTC.

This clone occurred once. The CDR3 loop reads CASSEPVKKEGDQPQHF. CDR3 DNA sequence: TGTGCCAGCAGTGAACCAGTAAAGAAGGAGGGAGATCAGCCCCAGCATTTT. The chain uses TRBV6-1 and TRBJ1-5; D remains unclear. Trimming stripped 2 bases from V and 5 bases from J, with 19 bases between. Germline lookup yields CDR1 MNHNS and CDR2 SASEGT. CDR3 length: 17 amino acids.